This T cell receptor beta chain was sequenced in a study of shared clonotypes between healthy human individuals. At the level of the study: Donor ages ranged 18 to 49 years: a couple of women, a few men.

Healthy adults negative for HIV, lacking recent acute infections or vaccinations, served as donors. Partitioning of CD4+ cells yielded a CD45RA+ naive subset and a CD45RA-negative memory subset. On this clone: Other DNA sequences of this sample code for an identical CDR3.

Per the original methods: Filtering was not the same, since immunoSEQ gave junction-only sequences without quality scores. Profiled with immunoSEQ multiplex PCR; TCRdb holds only in-frame clones, not every one. Clone size and V and J calls were adopted from that table, with D and trimming inferred from the DNA. The sample yields 2 million to 2.5 million clones, 85% to 95% seen once. CDR1 is SGHNT, CDR2 YYREEE, per germline (reference sequence). The CDR3 covers 15 residues. Trimming pared 0 bases from V and 3 bases from J, leaving 10 bases between. The specimen sequenced was naive CD4+ T cells from PBMCs. Subset reported: CD45RA+ positively selected. The V gene is TRBV5-4, the J gene TRBJ2-1; tentatively, D is TRBD1 or TRBD2 (5 bases each). The origin of this receptor is a man aged 18 to 35 in good health. Some clones in this sample may be carry-over from other donors' samples. The CDR3: CASSLDGTGYNEQFF. The CDR3 bases are TGTGCCAGCAGCTTGGACGGGACGGGCTACAATGAGCAGTTCTTC. The full variable domain, rest sourced from reference TRBV5-4 and TRBJ2-1, is ETGVTQSPTHLIKTRGQQVTLRCSSQSGHNTVSWYQQALGQGPQFIFQYYREEENGRGNFPPRFSGLQFPNYSSELNVNALELDDSALYLCASSLDGTGYNEQFFGPGTRLTVL.